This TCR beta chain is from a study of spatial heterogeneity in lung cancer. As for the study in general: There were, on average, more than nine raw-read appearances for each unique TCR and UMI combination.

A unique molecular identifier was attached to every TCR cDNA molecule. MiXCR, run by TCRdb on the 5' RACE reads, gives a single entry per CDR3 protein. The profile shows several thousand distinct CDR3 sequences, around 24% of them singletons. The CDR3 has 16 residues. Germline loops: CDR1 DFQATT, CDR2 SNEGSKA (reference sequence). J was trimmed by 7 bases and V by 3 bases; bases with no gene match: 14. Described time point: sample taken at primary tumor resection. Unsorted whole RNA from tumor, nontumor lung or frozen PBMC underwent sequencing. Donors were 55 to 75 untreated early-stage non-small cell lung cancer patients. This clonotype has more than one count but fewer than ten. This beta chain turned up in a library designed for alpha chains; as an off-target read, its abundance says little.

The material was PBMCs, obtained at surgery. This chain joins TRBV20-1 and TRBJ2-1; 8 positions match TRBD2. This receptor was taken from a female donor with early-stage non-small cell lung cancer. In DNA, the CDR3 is TGCAGTGCTAGGGATGCCCCCGGACTAGCAAGTAATGAGCAGTTCTTC. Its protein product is CSARDAPGLASNEQFF.